The 18 T cell receptor beta chains presented below share a single source sample, sequenced in a study of shared clonotypes between healthy human individuals. The repertoire was sequenced with immunoSEQ multiplex PCR; TCRdb's copy has only in-frame clones and lacks some. The sample holds around 2.3 million clones, about 94% seen once. Sequencing was performed on naive CD4+ T cells sorted from blood. Subset: CD45RA+ positively selected. Receptors were obtained from a man aged 18 to 30 in good health.

This clone was detected a few times. Other DNA sequences within the sample encode an identical CDR3. The rearrangement joins TRBV7-9 to TRBJ1-6, with TRBD1 matching 7 bases. This CDR3 is built from 13 residues. CDR1 SEHNR and CDR2 FQNEAQ come from the germline V gene (reference sequence). With 5 bases clipped from V and 9 bases from J, the junction kept 4 bases outside the gene matches. CDR3 in amino acids: CASSPTGSSPLHF. The CDR3 DNA is TGTGCCAGCAGCCCGACAGGGTCTTCACCCCTCCACTTT.

J is TRBJ2-1 and V is TRBV2; 8 bases align to TRBD2. V was pared by 7 bases and J by 2 bases, with 4 bases of the junction left unmatched. The CDR3 is 14 residues long. Germline CDR1 reads SNHLY; CDR2 reads FYNNEI. The CDR3 is CASTSGGAYNEQFF. For the CDR3, the DNA is TGTGCCAGCACCTCCGGGGGGGCCTACAATGAGCAGTTCTTC.

The chain recombines TRBV11-2 with TRBJ2-7; the D gene is possibly TRBD2 (7 bases). Trimming removed 8 bases from V and 5 bases from J, with 19 bases in between. The CDR3 runs 14 residues. CDR1 SGHAT and CDR2 FQNNGV come from the germline V gene. The CDR3 DNA reads as TGTGCCAGCGGACTAGGGGGGCGCGTCCACGAGCAGTACTTC. Its translation: CASGLGGRVHEQYF.

V usage is TRBV6-6 and J usage is TRBJ2-1; no definite D call. The V end lost 2 bases, the J end lost 8 bases, and 4 bases lay between the germline ends. This CDR3 spans 11 amino acids. CDR1 MNHNY and CDR2 SVGAGI come from the germline V gene (reference sequence). The CDR3 reads CASSYHDEQFF. The CDR3 DNA is TGTGCCAGCAGTTACCACGATGAGCAGTTCTTC.

The V call is TRBV5-1, the J call TRBJ2-3, with 7 bases identical to TRBD1. With 0 bases clipped from V and 2 bases from J, the junction kept 6 bases outside the gene matches. Germline V CDR1 and CDR2: SGHRS, YFSETQ. The CDR3 extends over 16 amino acids. The CDR3 DNA reads TGCGCCAGCAGCTTGGGTGGGGACAGACCCACAGATACGCAGTATTTT. Its protein product is CASSLGGDRPTDTQYF.

The V gene is TRBV10-3, the J gene TRBJ2-2; D remains ambiguous. CDR3 size: 12 residues. Germline-derived CDR1 and CDR2 are ENHRY and SYGVKD. Between the trimmed V and J ends, which lost 4 bases and 6 bases, there was a span of 6 bases. The CDR3: CAISVRAGELFF. Here the CDR3 DNA reads TGTGCCATCAGTGTACGTGCCGGGGAGCTGTTTTTT.

J is TRBJ2-2 and V is TRBV5-1; 10 nucleotides line up with TRBD1. The V segment lost 4 bases and the J segment 3 bases; nucleotides outside the gene matches: 12. Germline-derived CDR1 and CDR2 are SGHRS and YFSETQ. The CDR3 has 18 residues. The CDR3 nucleotides read TGCGCCAGCAGCCCCTGGCCCCGGGGACAGGGGTACACCGGGGAGCTGTTTTTT. Residues: CASSPWPRGQGYTGELFF.

The chain has TRBV6-5 and TRBJ2-1; TRBD2 aligns across 9 bases. Germline-derived CDR1 and CDR2 are MNHEY and SVGAGI. V was clipped by 2 bases and J by 1 base; unmatched bases: 3. The CDR3 is 16 residues long. The CDR3 DNA sequence: TGTGCCAGCAGTTACCTAGCGGGGAAGTCCTACAATGAGCAGTTCTTC. Translation: CASSYLAGKSYNEQFF.

The chain uses TRBV5-1 and TRBJ2-7; D may correspond to TRBD1 or TRBD2 (5 bases each). The CDR3 contains 16 residues. The V and J ends lost 0 bases and 2 bases respectively, with 15 bases between them. Germline-derived CDR1 and CDR2 are SGHRS and YFSETQ. The CDR3 nucleotides read TGCGCCAGCAGCTTGGGCAGGGACCTCTCCACCTACGAGCAGTACTTC. Residues: CASSLGRDLSTYEQYF.

The chain has TRBV5-4 and TRBJ2-3, with D hard to call. V was cut by 0 bases and J by 2 bases, with 7 bases left in between. The CDR3 is made up of 14 amino acids. Germline CDR1 reads SGHNT; CDR2 reads YYREEE (reference sequence). CDR3 coding DNA: TGTGCCAGCAGCTTGGGGCCAGCCACAGATACGCAGTATTTT. It specifies CASSLGPATDTQYF.

This clone was observed once. Other DNA sequences from this sample encode an identical CDR3 as well. The chain recombines TRBV7-9 with TRBJ2-5; possible D gene TRBD1, 6 bases. The ends were cut back, 2 bases at V and 5 bases at J, with 9 bases in the middle. This CDR3 is 13 amino acids long. CDR1 and CDR2 from the germline V gene are SEHNR and FQNEAQ (reference sequence). The CDR3 loop is CASSLPGAETQYF. The CDR3, as DNA: TGTGCCAGCAGCTTACCAGGGGCGGAGACCCAGTACTTC.

The chain carries TRBV30 and TRBJ1-6, with 10 nucleotides matching TRBD1. Germline assignment: CDR1 GTSNPN and CDR2 SVGIG (reference sequence). Trimming cost V 4 bases and J 10 bases; bases outside gene matches: 7. The CDR3 has 14 amino acids. CDR3: CAWKRQGAYSPLHF. Here the CDR3 DNA reads TGTGCCTGGAAGAGACAGGGGGCTTACTCACCCCTCCACTTT.

Regarding this clone: Other DNA sequences in the same sample also yield this CDR3. This chain links TRBV25-1 with TRBJ1-4, with D possibly matching TRBD1 (5 bases). There are 14 residues in the CDR3. CDR1 is MGHDK and CDR2 is SYGVNS in the germline V gene. The V end lost 2 bases, the J end lost 8 bases, and 12 bases lay between the germline ends. The CDR3 spells CASSEGGLGEKLFF. The CDR3 DNA sequence: TGTGCCAGCAGTGAAGGGGGTCTAGGGGAAAAACTGTTTTTT.

The CDR3 protein is CASSLSVSNEKLFF. CDR3 nucleotides: TGCGCCAGCAGCTTATCAGTTTCAAATGAAAAACTGTTTTTT. The gene calls are TRBV5-1 and TRBJ1-4; no firm D call. The CDR3 totals 14 residues. Looked up from germline, CDR1 is SGHRS and CDR2 is YFSETQ. Deletions cut 2 bases from V and 5 bases from J, with 10 bases between.

The chain carries TRBV5-1 and TRBJ2-3; 10 nucleotides align to TRBD1. The germline CDR1 and CDR2 sequences are SGHRS and YFSETQ. The CDR3 is 14 residues long. V trimming: 4 bases; J trimming: 6 bases; junction bases outside the gene matches: 5. This CDR3 is CASSLGQGMDTQYF. DNA for the CDR3: TGCGCCAGCAGCCTGGGACAGGGGATGGATACGCAGTATTTT.

The rearrangement joins TRBV6-1 to TRBJ1-5; D is ambiguous. This CDR3 comprises 14 residues. Germline V gene data show CDR1 as MNHNS and CDR2 as SASEGT. The V gene lost 5 bases and the J gene lost 3 bases, with 11 bases spanning the gap. CDR3 amino acids: CASSTPASNQPQHF. The CDR3 nucleotides are TGTGCCAGCAGTACTCCAGCTTCCAATCAGCCCCAGCATTTT.

The rearrangement links TRBV5-4 to TRBJ1-2, with D possibly TRBD1 on 5 matching bases. The CDR3 is made up of 15 amino acids. V lost 4 bases and J lost 4, with 17 bases in between. Germline lookup yields CDR1 SGHNT and CDR2 YYREEE (reference sequence). The CDR3 bases are TGTGCCAGCAGCGATGGGACGGATTTTGGCTATGGCTACACCTTC. Protein product: CASSDGTDFGYGYTF.

The chain uses TRBV18 and TRBJ1-5; D may be TRBD1 (6 bases). The length of the CDR3 is 14 residues. V was cut by 1 base and J by 7 bases, with 11 bases left in between. Germline V gives CDR1 KGHSH, CDR2 LQKENI. Here the CDR3 reads CASSPRAGDQPQHF. The CDR3 bases are TGTGCCAGCTCACCACGGGCAGGGGACCAGCCCCAGCATTTT.